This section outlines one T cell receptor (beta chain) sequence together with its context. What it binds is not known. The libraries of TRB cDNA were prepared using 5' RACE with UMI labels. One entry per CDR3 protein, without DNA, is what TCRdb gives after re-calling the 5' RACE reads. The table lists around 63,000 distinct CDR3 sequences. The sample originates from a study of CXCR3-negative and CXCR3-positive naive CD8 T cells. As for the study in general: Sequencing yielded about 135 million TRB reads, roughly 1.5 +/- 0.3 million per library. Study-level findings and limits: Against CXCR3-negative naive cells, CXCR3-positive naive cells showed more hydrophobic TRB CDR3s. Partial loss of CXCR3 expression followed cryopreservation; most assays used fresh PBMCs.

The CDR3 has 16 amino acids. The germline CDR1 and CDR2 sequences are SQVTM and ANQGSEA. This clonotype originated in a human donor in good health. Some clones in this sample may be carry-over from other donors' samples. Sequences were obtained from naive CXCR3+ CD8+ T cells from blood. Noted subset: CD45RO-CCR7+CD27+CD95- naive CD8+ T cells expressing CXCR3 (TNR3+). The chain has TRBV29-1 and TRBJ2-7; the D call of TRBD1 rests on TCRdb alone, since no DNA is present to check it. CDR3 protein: CSVEGQGRSRDYEQYF.